The T cell receptor (beta chain) under discussion was sequenced for a study of beta chain features in type 1 diabetes. Study-wide context: Examination spanned approximately 110 million sorted cells from all samples.

The length of the CDR3 is 16 residues. CDR1 is MDHEN, CDR2 SYDVKM, per germline. V lost 6 bases, J lost 0 bases, and 15 bases lay in between. Expressed TCRB transcripts got sequenced, as all isolated RNA was reverse transcribed. Clones were sequenced by immunoSEQ multiplex PCR, and TCRdb holds only the in-frame ones, with some missing. The sample lists just over 450,000 clones, around 30% occurring once. Sorted cells reached over 95% purity in every population. A remark on this clone: No antigen is known for it.

Points from the study as a whole: The study found fewer insertions and more deletions at VDJ junctions in type 1 diabetes patients.

The sequence derives from a man aged 18 to 30 in good health. The sample consisted of naive CD4+ T cells from blood. The rearrangement links TRBV28 to TRBJ2-1, with D hard to call. CDR3 nucleotide sequence: TGTGCCAGCAGCCCCAACAACTACGCCTCCTACAATGAGCAGTTCTTC. The encoded protein is CASSPNNYASYNEQFF.